The 3 T cell receptor beta chains in this list originate from one sample, sequenced in a study of molecular identifiers for immune sequencing clone quantification. TCRdb analysed the PCR reads with MiXCR anew, one entry per CDR3 protein. This table holds 85,000 to 100,000 distinct CDR3 sequences, approximately 24% found once. Sequenced: naive CD8+ T cells from blood, with Jurkat cell RNA spiked in. Subset: FACS-sorted CD8+CD4-CCR7+CD45RA+ naive T cells. These receptor sequences come from a human donor in good health. Some libraries in this study had Jurkat cell RNA spiked in.

This clonotype was counted many times. The chain recombines TRBV20-1 with TRBJ2-7; 7 nucleotides match TRBD2. The CDR3 is 14 residues long. Germline lookup yields CDR1 DFQATT and CDR2 SNEGSKA (reference sequence). With V trimmed by 2 bases and J by 1 base, 5 bases remained unmatched. The CDR3 region has the DNA TGCAGTGCTAGACCACTAGCGCCTTCCTACGAGCAGTACTTC. Its translation is CSARPLAPSYEQYF.

The sample holds a few counts of this clonotype. A read error is possible here, since a much larger clone lies one base away. The chain combines TRBV4-1 with TRBJ2-5; D possibly uses TRBD1 or TRBD2 (5 bases each). The CDR3 has 17 residues. The germline CDR1 and CDR2 sequences are MGHRA and YSYEKL. In DNA, the CDR3 is TGCGCCCGCAGCCGCGACCCTTACGGGGACCCCCAAGAGACCCAGTACTTC. It codes for CARSRDPYGDPQETQYF.

A word on this clonotype: With a much larger clone just one base away, this may be a read error. The chain joins TRBV7-6 to TRBJ2-7, with 7 bases matching TRBD2. The CDR3 extends over 15 amino acids. Trimming cost V 5 bases and J 2 bases; bases outside gene matches: 9. In germline, CDR1 is SGHVS, CDR2 FNYEAQ. Here the CDR3 reads CASSTWASGTYEQYF. In nucleotides, the CDR3 is TGTGCCAGCAGCACCTGGGCTAGCGGCACCTACGAGCAGTACTTC.